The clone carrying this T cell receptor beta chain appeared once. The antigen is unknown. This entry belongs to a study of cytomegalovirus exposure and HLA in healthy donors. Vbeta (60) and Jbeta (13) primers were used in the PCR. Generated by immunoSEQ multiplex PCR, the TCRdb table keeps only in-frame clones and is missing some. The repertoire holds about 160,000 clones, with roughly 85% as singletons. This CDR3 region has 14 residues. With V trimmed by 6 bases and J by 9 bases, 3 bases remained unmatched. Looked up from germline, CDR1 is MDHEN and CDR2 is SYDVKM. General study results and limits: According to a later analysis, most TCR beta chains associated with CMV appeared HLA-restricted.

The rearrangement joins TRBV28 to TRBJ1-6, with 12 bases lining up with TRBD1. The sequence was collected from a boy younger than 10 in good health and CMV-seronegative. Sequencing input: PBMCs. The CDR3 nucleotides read TGTGCCAGCAGAACGGGACAGGGGGCTTCACCCCTCCACTTT. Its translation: CASRTGQGASPLHF.